The rows below give T cell receptor beta chains drawn from one sample of a study of blood T cell repertoires in COVID-19. Using immunoSEQ multiplex PCR, the repertoire was profiled, and TCRdb retains in-frame clones only, with some absent. Of more than 95,000 clones in the sample, 81% were seen once. Sequences were obtained from peripheral blood. Receptor source: a woman aged 45-60 years with acute or convalescent COVID-19. Each CDR3 is given with its conserved first and last residue. Fields, in order: D gene, clone size, J gene, V gene, CDR3 DNA, CDR3 protein. The D gene is left open where the match is weak. The size of a clone is reported for some rows only, either as once, few or many, or as a class for expanded clones.

D: -
size: -
J: TRBJ1-4
V: TRBV2
DNA: TGTGCCAGCAGTGGACAGCTAAATGAAAAACTGTTTTTT
CDR3: CASSGQLNEKLFF

D: TRBD1
size: -
J: TRBJ2-5
V: TRBV6-5
DNA: TGTGCCAGCAGGTGGACAGGGGGTCAGGAGACCCAGTACTTC
CDR3: CASRWTGGQETQYF

D: TRBD1
size: -
J: TRBJ1-5
V: TRBV30
DNA: TGTGCCTGGAGTCCGCGGACAGGGAAAGGTGGCAATCAGCCCCAGCATTTT
CDR3: CAWSPRTGKGGNQPQHF

D: TRBD1
size: -
J: TRBJ1-2
V: TRBV7-8
DNA: TGTGCCAGCAGCTTGGGGACAGGGGGGATCTATGGCTACACCTTC
CDR3: CASSLGTGGIYGYTF

D: -
size: -
J: TRBJ2-2
V: TRBV4-1
DNA: TGCGCCAGCAGCCAAGTTCTCGGGGAGCTGTTTTTT
CDR3: CASSQVLGELFF

D: TRBD2
size: -
J: TRBJ2-1
V: TRBV4-1
DNA: TGCGCCAGCAGCCAAGATACGGGTAGCGGGCTCAGTGAGCAGTTCTTC
CDR3: CASSQDTGSGLSEQFF

D: -
size: -
J: TRBJ1-5
V: TRBV7-9
DNA: TGTGCCAGCAGCCCTCTCGGGGGGGGCAATCAGCCCCAGCATTTT
CDR3: CASSPLGGGNQPQHF

D: TRBD2
size: -
J: TRBJ2-5
V: TRBV19
DNA: TGTGCCAGTAGTCGGACTAGGGGAGAGACCCAGTACTTC
CDR3: CASSRTRGETQYF

D: TRBD1
size: -
J: TRBJ1-1
V: TRBV27
DNA: TGTGCCAGCGGTAAGACAGGGGGCAACACTGAAGCTTTCTTT
CDR3: CASGKTGGNTEAFF

D: -
size: -
J: TRBJ1-2
V: TRBV3-1/TRBV3-2
DNA: TGTGCCAGCAGCCAAGAAAGTGCGGCAGGGATCTATGGCTACACCTTC
CDR3: CASSQESAAGIYGYTF

D: -
size: -
J: TRBJ2-1
V: TRBV2
DNA: TGTGCCAGCAGTGCGCGGGGGCTCTACAATGAGCAGTTCTTC
CDR3: CASSARGLYNEQFF

D: -
size: -
J: TRBJ1-1
V: TRBV18
DNA: TGTGCCAGCTCATTTAAACGGAGCACTGAAGCTTTCTTT
CDR3: CASSFKRSTEAFF

D: TRBD1
size: -
J: TRBJ1-2
V: TRBV10-3
DNA: TGTGCCATCAGTGAGTCGAATCCAGGGGGCGTTGGGGGCTACACCTTC
CDR3: CAISESNPGGVGGYTF

D: TRBD2
size: -
J: TRBJ2-1
V: TRBV2
DNA: TGTGCCAGCAGTGTACGGACTAGCGGGAGGGATGAGCAGTTCTTC
CDR3: CASSVRTSGRDEQFF

D: -
size: -
J: TRBJ2-2
V: TRBV12-3/TRBV12-4
DNA: TGTGCCAGCACACTGACTAGCACCGGGGAGCTGTTTTTT
CDR3: CASTLTSTGELFF

D: TRBD1
size: -
J: TRBJ2-7
V: TRBV18
DNA: TGTGCCAGCTCACCATCAGGACAGGGTAACTACGAGCAGTACTTC
CDR3: CASSPSGQGNYEQYF

D: TRBD1
size: -
J: TRBJ1-2
V: TRBV6-5
DNA: TGTGCCAGCAGTCGACAGGGATTTGAAGGCTACACCTTC
CDR3: CASSRQGFEGYTF

D: -
size: -
J: TRBJ2-3
V: TRBV9
DNA: TGTGCCAGCAGCACACGACAGGGAGGTAGCACAGATACGCAGTATTTT
CDR3: CASSTRQGGSTDTQYF

D: -
size: once
J: TRBJ2-1
V: TRBV24-1
DNA: TGTGCCACCAGTGATTTACGGAATGAGCAGTTCTTC
CDR3: CATSDLRNEQFF

D: -
size: few
J: TRBJ1-1
V: TRBV5-5
DNA: TGTGCCAGCAGCTTCTCAGGGACACTGCACACTGAAGCTTTCTTT
CDR3: CASSFSGTLHTEAFF

D: TRBD2
size: -
J: TRBJ2-1
V: TRBV7-9
DNA: TGTGCCAGCAGCCTGAGCGGGAGGGCCCTCGATGAGCAGTTCTTC
CDR3: CASSLSGRALDEQFF

D: -
size: -
J: TRBJ1-2
V: TRBV28
DNA: TGTGCCAGCAGTGTAGCAACAGGGATCGGTGGCTACACCTTC
CDR3: CASSVATGIGGYTF

D: TRBD1
size: -
J: TRBJ1-4
V: TRBV5-1
DNA: TGCGCCAGCAGCTTGGAATGGGACAGGGGGCAGGAAAAACTGTTTTTT
CDR3: CASSLEWDRGQEKLFF

D: -
size: -
J: TRBJ2-1
V: TRBV5-4
DNA: TGTGCCAGCAGTCCAATCGGGGATGGTAGCTACAATGAGCAGTTCTTC
CDR3: CASSPIGDGSYNEQFF

D: -
size: -
J: TRBJ2-5
V: TRBV5-1
DNA: TGCGCCAGCAGCTCAAGACTATACGGAGAAGTCGGTCAAGAGACCCAGTACTTC
CDR3: CASSSRLYGEVGQETQYF

D: -
size: -
J: TRBJ1-2
V: TRBV13
DNA: TGTGCCAGCAGCTTATGGTCAGGGGCTTATGGCTACACCTTC
CDR3: CASSLWSGAYGYTF

D: -
size: few
J: TRBJ1-5
V: TRBV6-6
DNA: TGTGCCAGCAGCACGGGGGGCTACCAGCCCCAGCATTTT
CDR3: CASSTGGYQPQHF